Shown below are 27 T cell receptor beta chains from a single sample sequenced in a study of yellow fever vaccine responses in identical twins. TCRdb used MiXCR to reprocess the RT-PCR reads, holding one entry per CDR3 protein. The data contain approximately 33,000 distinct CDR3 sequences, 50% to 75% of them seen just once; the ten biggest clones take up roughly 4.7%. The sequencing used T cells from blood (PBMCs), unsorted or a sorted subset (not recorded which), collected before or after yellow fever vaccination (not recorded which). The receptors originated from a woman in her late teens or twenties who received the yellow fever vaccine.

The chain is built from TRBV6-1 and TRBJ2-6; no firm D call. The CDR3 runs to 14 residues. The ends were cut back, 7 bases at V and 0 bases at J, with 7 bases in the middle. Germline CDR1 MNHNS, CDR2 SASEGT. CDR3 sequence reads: CASTLSSGANVLTF. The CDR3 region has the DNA TGTGCCAGCACTCTGAGCTCTGGGGCCAACGTCCTGACTTTC.

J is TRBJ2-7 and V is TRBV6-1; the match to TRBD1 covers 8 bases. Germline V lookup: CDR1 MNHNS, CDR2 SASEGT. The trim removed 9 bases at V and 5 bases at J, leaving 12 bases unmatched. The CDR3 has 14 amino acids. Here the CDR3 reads CASILRQGRDEQYV. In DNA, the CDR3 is TGTGCCAGTATCTTGAGACAGGGGAGAGACGAGCAGTACGTC.

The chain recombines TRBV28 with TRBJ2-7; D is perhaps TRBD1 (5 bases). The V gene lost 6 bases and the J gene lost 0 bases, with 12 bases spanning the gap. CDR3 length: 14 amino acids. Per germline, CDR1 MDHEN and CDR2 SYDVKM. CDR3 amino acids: CASRTTAGSYEQYF. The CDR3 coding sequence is TGTGCCAGCAGAACGACAGCCGGCTCCTACGAGCAGTACTTC. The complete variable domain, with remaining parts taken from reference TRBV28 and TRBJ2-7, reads DVKVTQSSRYLVKRTGEKVFLECVQDMDHENMFWYRQDPGLGLRLIYFSYDVKMKEKGDIPEGYSVSREKKERFSLILESASTNQTSMYLCASRTTAGSYEQYFGPGTRLTVT.

CDR3 sequence reads: CSVKRGTDTQYF. The CDR3 DNA reads as TGCAGCGTTAAGCGGGGCACAGATACGCAGTATTTT. The V and J genes are TRBV29-1 and TRBJ2-3; D possibly corresponds to TRBD2 (6 bases). Germline V gene data show CDR1 as SQVTM and CDR2 as ANQGSEA. The length of the CDR3 is 12 residues. Trimming stripped 5 bases from V and 1 base from J, with 7 bases between.

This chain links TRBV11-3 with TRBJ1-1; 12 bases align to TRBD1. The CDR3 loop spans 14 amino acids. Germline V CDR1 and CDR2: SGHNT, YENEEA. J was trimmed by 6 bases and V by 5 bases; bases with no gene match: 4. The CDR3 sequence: CASSPGQGASEAFF. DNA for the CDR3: TGTGCCAGCAGCCCGGGACAGGGGGCCTCTGAAGCTTTCTTT.

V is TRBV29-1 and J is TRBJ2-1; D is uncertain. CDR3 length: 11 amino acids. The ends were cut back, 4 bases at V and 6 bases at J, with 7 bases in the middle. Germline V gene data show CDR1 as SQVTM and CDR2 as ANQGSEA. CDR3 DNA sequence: TGCAGCGTTGTATGGCGCAATGAGCAGTTCTTC. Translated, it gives CSVVWRNEQFF.

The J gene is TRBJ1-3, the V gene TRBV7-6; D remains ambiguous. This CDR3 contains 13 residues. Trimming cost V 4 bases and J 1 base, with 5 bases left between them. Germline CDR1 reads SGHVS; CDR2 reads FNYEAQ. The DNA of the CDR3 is TGTGCCAGCAGCTCGGCATCTGGAAACACCATATATTTT. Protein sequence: CASSSASGNTIYF.

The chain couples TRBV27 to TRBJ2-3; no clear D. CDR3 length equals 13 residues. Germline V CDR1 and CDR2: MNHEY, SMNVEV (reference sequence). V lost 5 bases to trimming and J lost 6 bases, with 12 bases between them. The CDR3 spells CASSLRVSDTQYF. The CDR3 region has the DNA TGTGCCAGCAGTCTACGGGTGTCGGATACGCAGTATTTT.

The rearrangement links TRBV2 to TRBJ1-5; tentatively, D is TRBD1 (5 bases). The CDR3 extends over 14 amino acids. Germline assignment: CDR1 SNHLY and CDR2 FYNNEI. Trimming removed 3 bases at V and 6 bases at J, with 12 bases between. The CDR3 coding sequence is TGTGCCAGCAGTGACTCGCAGGGAAGTCAGCCCCAGCATTTT. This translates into CASSDSQGSQPQHF.

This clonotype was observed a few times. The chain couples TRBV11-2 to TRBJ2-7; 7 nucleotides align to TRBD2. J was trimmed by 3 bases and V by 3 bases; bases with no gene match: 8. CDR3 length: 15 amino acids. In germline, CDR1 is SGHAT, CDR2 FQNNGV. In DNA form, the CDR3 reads TGTGCCAGCAGCTTGTGGGGGGGACCAAACTACGAGCAGTACTTC. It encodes CASSLWGGPNYEQYF.

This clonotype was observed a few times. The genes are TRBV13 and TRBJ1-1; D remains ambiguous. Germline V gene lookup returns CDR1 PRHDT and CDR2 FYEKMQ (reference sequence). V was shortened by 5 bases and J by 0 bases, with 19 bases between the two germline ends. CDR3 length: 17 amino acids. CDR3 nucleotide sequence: TGTGCCAGCAGCCACGTCAGCCGGAGTATGGTGAACACTGAAGCTTTCTTT. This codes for CASSHVSRSMVNTEAFF.

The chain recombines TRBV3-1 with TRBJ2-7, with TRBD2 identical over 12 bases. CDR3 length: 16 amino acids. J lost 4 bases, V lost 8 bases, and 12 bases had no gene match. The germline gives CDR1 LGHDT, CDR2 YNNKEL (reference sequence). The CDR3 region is CASASRKTSGSYEQYF. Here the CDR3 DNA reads TGTGCCAGCGCTTCTCGGAAGACTAGCGGGAGTTACGAGCAGTACTTC.

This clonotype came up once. CDR3 sequence reads: CSARNRTGGYTEAFF. The DNA for the CDR3 is TGCAGTGCTAGAAACCGGACAGGGGGCTACACTGAAGCTTTCTTT. The chain uses TRBV20-1 and TRBJ1-1; the match to TRBD1 covers 11 bases. V trimming: 2 bases; J trimming: 3 bases; junction bases outside the gene matches: 5. CDR3 size: 15 residues. From germline, CDR1 is DFQATT and CDR2 SNEGSKA (reference sequence).

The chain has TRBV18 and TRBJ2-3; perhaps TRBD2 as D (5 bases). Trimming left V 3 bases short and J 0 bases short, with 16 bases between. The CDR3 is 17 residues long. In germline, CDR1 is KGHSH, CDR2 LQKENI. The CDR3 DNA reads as TGTGCCAGCTCACCGGTTATTCCGGGGTTCAGCACAGATACGCAGTATTTT. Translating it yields CASSPVIPGFSTDTQYF.

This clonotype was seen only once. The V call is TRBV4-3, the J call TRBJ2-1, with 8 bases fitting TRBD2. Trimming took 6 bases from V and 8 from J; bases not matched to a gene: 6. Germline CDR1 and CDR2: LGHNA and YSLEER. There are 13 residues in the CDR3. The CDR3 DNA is TGCGCCAGCAGAGGACTAGCAATCCATGAGCAGTTCTTC. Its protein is CASRGLAIHEQFF.

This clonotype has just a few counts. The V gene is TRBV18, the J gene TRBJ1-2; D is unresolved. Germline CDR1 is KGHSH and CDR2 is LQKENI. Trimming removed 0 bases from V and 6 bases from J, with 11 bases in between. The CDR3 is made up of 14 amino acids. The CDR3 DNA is TGTGCCAGCTCACCACCTATCGACTCTCATGGCTACACCTTC. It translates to CASSPPIDSHGYTF.

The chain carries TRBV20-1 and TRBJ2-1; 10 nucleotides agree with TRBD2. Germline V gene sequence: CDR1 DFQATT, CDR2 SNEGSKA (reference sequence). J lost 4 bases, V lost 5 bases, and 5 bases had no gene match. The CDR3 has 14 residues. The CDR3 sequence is CSALGLAVYNEQFF. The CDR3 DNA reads TGCAGTGCTCTTGGACTAGCGGTGTACAATGAGCAGTTCTTC.

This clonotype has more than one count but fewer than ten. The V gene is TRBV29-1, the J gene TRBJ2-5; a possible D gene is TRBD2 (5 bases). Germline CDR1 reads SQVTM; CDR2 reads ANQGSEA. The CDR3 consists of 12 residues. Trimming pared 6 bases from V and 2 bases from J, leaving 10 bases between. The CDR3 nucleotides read TGCAGCGTAGACTACTCTCAAGAGACCCAGTACTTC. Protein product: CSVDYSQETQYF.

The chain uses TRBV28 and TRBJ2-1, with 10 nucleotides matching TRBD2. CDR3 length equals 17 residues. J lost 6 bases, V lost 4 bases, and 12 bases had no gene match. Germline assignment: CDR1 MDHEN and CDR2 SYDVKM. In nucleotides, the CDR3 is TGTGCCAGCAGTTACGGTGCTAGCGGGAGAAAGTTCAATGAGCAGTTCTTC. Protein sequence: CASSYGASGRKFNEQFF.

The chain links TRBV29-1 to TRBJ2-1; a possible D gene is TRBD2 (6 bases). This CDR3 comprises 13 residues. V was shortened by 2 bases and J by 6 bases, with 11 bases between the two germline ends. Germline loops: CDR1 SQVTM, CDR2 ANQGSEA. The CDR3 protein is CSVETGAGNEQFF. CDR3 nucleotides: TGCAGCGTTGAAACTGGAGCGGGCAATGAGCAGTTCTTC.

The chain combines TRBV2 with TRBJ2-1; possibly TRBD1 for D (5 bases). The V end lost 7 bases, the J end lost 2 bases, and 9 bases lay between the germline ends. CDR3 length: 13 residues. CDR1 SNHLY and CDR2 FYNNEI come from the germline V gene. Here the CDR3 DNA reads TGTGCCAGCAACCAGGGCACCTACAATGAGCAGTTCTTC. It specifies CASNQGTYNEQFF.

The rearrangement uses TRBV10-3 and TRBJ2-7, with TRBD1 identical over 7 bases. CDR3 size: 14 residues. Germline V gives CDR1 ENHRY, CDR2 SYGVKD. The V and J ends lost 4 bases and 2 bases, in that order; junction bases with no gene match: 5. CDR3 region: CAISGTGRAYEQYF. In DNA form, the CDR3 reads TGTGCCATCAGTGGGACAGGCAGGGCCTACGAGCAGTACTTC.

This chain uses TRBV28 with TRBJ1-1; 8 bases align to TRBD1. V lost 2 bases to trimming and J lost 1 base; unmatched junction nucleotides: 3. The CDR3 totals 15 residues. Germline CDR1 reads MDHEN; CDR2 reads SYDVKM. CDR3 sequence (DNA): TGTGCCAGCAGTTTAGACAGGGGCAGGAACACTGAAGCTTTCTTT. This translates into CASSLDRGRNTEAFF.

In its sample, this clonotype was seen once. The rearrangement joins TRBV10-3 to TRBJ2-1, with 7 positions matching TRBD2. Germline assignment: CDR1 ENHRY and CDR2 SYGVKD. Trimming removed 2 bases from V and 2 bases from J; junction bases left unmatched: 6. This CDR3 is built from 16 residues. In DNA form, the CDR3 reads TGTGCCATCAGTGAGCCCCTCGGGACTACCTACAATGAGCAGTTCTTC. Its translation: CAISEPLGTTYNEQFF.

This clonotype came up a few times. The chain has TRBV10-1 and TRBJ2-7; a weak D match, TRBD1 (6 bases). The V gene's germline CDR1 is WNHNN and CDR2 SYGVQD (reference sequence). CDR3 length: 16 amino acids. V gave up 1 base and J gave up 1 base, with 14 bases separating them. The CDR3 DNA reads TGCGCCAGCAGTGAGTATGGGGGCGCGGTATCCTACGAGCAGTACTTC. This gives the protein CASSEYGGAVSYEQYF.

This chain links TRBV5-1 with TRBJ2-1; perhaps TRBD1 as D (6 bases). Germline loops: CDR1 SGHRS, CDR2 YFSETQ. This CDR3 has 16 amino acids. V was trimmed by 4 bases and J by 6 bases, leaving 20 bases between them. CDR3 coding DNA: TGCGCCAGCAGCAGAGCGCCGGGACAATCCCTCAATGAGCAGTTCTTC. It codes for CASSRAPGQSLNEQFF.

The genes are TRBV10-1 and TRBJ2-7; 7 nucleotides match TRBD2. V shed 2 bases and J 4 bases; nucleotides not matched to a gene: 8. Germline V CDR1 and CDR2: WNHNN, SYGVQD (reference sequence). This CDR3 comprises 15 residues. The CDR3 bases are TGCGCCAGCAGTGAGATGTCTAGCGGAAAATACGAGCAGTACTTC. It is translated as CASSEMSSGKYEQYF.